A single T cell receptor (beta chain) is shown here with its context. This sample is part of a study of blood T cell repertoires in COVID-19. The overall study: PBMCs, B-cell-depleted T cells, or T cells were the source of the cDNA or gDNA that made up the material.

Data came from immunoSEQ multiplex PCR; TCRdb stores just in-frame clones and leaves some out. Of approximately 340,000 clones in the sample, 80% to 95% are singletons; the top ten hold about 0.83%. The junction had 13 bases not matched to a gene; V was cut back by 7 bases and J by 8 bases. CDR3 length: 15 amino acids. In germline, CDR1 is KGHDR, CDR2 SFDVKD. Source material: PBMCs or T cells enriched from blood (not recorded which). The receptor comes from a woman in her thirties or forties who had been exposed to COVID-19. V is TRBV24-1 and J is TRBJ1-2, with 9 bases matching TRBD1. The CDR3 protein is CATSPRGQGQRGYTF. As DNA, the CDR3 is TGTGCCACCAGCCCCCGTGGACAGGGGCAGAGGGGCTACACCTTC.